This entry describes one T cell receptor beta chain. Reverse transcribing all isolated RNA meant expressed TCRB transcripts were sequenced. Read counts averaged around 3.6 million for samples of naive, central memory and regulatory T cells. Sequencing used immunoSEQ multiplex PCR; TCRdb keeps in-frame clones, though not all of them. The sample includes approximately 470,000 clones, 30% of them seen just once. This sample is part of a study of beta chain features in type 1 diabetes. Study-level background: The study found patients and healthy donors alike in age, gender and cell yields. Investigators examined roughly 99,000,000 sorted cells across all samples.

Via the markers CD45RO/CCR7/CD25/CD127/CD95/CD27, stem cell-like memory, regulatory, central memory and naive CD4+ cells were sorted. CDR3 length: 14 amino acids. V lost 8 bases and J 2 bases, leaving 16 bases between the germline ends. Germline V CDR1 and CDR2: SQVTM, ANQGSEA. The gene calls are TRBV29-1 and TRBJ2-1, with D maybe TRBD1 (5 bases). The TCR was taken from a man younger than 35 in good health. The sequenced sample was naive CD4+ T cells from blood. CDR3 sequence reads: CSTAGQGTYNEQFF. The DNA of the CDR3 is TGCAGCACGGCAGGTCAGGGAACCTACAATGAGCAGTTCTTC.